This T cell receptor (beta chain) was recovered during a study of shared clonotypes between healthy human individuals. With respect to this clone: The target antigen is unknown.

Method: immunoSEQ multiplex PCR; TCRdb's copy keeps in-frame clones and lacks some. The sample includes nearly 750,000 clones, 72% of them seen just once. Germline CDR1 reads SGHNT; CDR2 reads YENEEA. With V trimmed by 4 bases and J by 12 bases, 11 bases remained unmatched. The CDR3 runs to 14 residues. Regarding the study as a whole: Large sequencing depth failed to make sorted-subset sequencing complete, rarefaction showed. It was the non-shared clonotypes that had lower generation probabilities than clonotypes shared by all four donors.

The chain joins TRBV11-3 to TRBJ2-7; 11 nucleotides agree with TRBD1. The receptor comes from a woman aged 25 to 39 in good health. Sequencing input: memory CD4+ T cells sorted from blood. Subset given: CD45RA-negative fraction. The CDR3 region is CASSSRTGGIPRYF. The CDR3 DNA sequence: TGTGCCAGCAGCTCTAGGACAGGGGGCATTCCGCGGTACTTC.